Following are 5 T cell receptor beta chains from one sample sequenced in a study of T-cell memory formation after mild COVID-19. TCRdb used MiXCR to reprocess the 5' RACE reads, holding one entry per CDR3 protein. The profile covers approximately 240,000 distinct CDR3 sequences, with less than 20% appearing a single time and around 3.4% taken by the ten largest. Specimen: PBMCs or a T cell subset sorted from them (not recorded which). The receptors were gathered from a young man who had mild COVID-19 (a few samples of this study predate the infection). Cell type and time point are not known.

This clonotype occurred a few times. The chain couples TRBV20-1 to TRBJ1-4; perhaps TRBD1 as D (6 bases). The germline gives CDR1 DFQATT, CDR2 SNEGSKA (reference sequence). CDR3 size: 13 residues. With 6 bases removed from V and 7 bases from J, the gap between germline ends came to 15 bases. The CDR3 DNA reads TGCAGTGCGCAAGCCGGACAGATTGAAAAACTGTTTTTT. Encoded protein: CSAQAGQIEKLFF.

Here the CDR3 reads CASSIQRRLAGATQYF. DNA for the CDR3: TGTGCCAGTAGTATACAGCGGCGACTAGCAGGCGCTACGCAGTATTTT. The chain links TRBV19 to TRBJ2-3; 7 bases agree with TRBD2. This CDR3 comprises 16 residues. The V gene end was trimmed by 2 bases and the J gene end by 8 bases; junction bases not matched to a gene: 13. From germline, CDR1 is LNHDA and CDR2 SQIVND (reference sequence).

The V and J genes are TRBV28 and TRBJ2-2, with 13 bases matching TRBD2. The CDR3 is made up of 18 amino acids. Germline trimming cut 5 bases from V and 7 bases from J; bases unmatched to any gene: 13. Germline values: CDR1 MDHEN, CDR2 SYDVKM. CDR3 loop: CASSLPLTSGGALGELFF. CDR3 nucleotides: TGTGCCAGCAGTCTTCCCCTAACTAGCGGGGGGGCGCTCGGGGAGCTGTTTTTT.

This clonotype was recorded at least ten times. This chain joins TRBV5-1 and TRBJ2-6; 7 bases fit TRBD1. The junction had 11 bases not matched to a gene; V was cut back by 6 bases and J by 2 bases. The CDR3 spans 17 residues. Germline CDR1 reads SGHRS; CDR2 reads YFSETQ. CDR3 coding DNA: TGCGCCAGCACCCTCCGAGCGACAGGGACTGGGGCCAACGTCCTGACTTTC. It is translated as CASTLRATGTGANVLTF.

This clonotype was observed at least ten times. V gene TRBV4-3 combines with J gene TRBJ2-2; possibly TRBD2 for D (5 bases). The CDR3 is 12 residues long. V was trimmed by 6 bases and J by 3 bases, leaving 5 bases between them. Germline V gene data show CDR1 as LGHNA and CDR2 as YSLEER. CDR3 residues: CASRDYTGELFF. The CDR3 bases are TGCGCCAGCAGGGACTACACCGGGGAGCTGTTTTTT.